The 30 T cell receptor beta chains listed next were all sequenced from one sample in a study of control samples from healthy donors and cancer patients. The method was immunoSEQ multiplex PCR; TCRdb's version includes in-frame clones alone and lacks a portion of them. The profile shows around 170,000 clones, around 90% of them singletons. The sequenced sample consisted of blood. The receptors come from a woman aged 25 to 45 in good health.

The table lists this clone with a count of one. The J gene is TRBJ1-1, the V gene TRBV30; 11 nucleotides line up with TRBD1. This CDR3 contains 14 residues. CDR1 is GTSNPN and CDR2 is SVGIG in the germline V gene (reference sequence). V lost 2 bases to trimming and J lost 5 bases; unmatched junction nucleotides: 4. The CDR3 region is CAWSTGTGGTEAFF. The CDR3 nucleotides read TGTGCCTGGAGTACCGGGACAGGGGGGACTGAAGCTTTCTTT.

The chain combines TRBV21-1 with TRBJ1-4. TRBV21-1 is a documented pseudogene. The CDR3 spans 13 residues. CDR3 protein: CASSKGGGEKLFF. CDR3 DNA: TGTGCCAGCAGCAAGGGCGGAGGTGAAAAACTGTTTTTT.

V is TRBV19 and J is TRBJ1-2; perhaps TRBD1 as D (5 bases). The CDR3 is 14 residues long. Germline loops: CDR1 LNHDA, CDR2 SQIVND (reference sequence). V was clipped by 8 bases and J by 5 bases, with 18 bases between them. CDR3 residues: CASEDGGRRYGYTF. The DNA of the CDR3 is TGTGCCAGTGAAGATGGGGGTCGGCGGTATGGCTACACCTTC.

The chain combines TRBV7-8 with TRBJ1-6; D remains ambiguous. Germline assignment: CDR1 SGHVS and CDR2 FQNEAQ. CDR3 length: 15 amino acids. Trimming took off 0 bases at V and 10 bases at J, with 13 bases between the two ends. CDR3 DNA: TGTGCCAGCAGCTTAGCTATGCCTGGGAAATCACCCCTCCACTTT. Translation: CASSLAMPGKSPLHF.

The J gene is TRBJ1-4, the V gene TRBV29-1; perhaps TRBD1 as D (6 bases). Germline values: CDR1 SQVTM, CDR2 ANQGSEA. Trimming left V 4 bases short and J 0 bases short, with 21 bases between. The CDR3 consists of 18 residues. The CDR3 region has the DNA TGCAGCGTTGTTAGGGGGGGCTCCTCCTTTGCAACTAATGAAAAACTGTTTTTT. Translated, it gives CSVVRGGSSFATNEKLFF.

The CDR3 sequence: CASSPRGQGGPAFF. CDR3 bases: TGTGCCAGCAGCCCACGGGGACAGGGAGGACCAGCTTTCTTT. V and J are TRBV14 and TRBJ1-1; 9 nucleotides line up with TRBD1. CDR1 SGHDN and CDR2 FVKESK come from the germline V gene. With 4 bases clipped from V and 10 bases from J, the junction kept 10 bases outside the gene matches. This CDR3 comprises 14 residues.

This rearrangement joins TRBV27 to TRBJ2-1; 14 nucleotides agree with TRBD2. J lost 3 bases, V lost 2 bases, and 9 bases had no gene match. The CDR3 extends over 19 amino acids. CDR1 and CDR2 from the germline V gene are MNHEY and SMNVEV (reference sequence). In DNA, the CDR3 is TGTGCCAGCAGTTTAACGACTAGCGGGAGGGCCTTGATCTACAATGAGCAGTTCTTC. This translates into CASSLTTSGRALIYNEQFF.

The rearrangement uses TRBV4-1 and TRBJ1-2, with TRBD1 matching 10 bases. V shed 1 base, J shed 5 bases, and the junction held 4 bases outside the gene matches. The CDR3 is 15 residues long. Germline CDR1 MGHRA, CDR2 YSYEKL. Here the CDR3 DNA reads TGCGCCAGCAGCCAAGGCCCGGGACAGGGGTATGGCTACACCTTC. Protein: CASSQGPGQGYGYTF.

The chain links TRBV7-8 to TRBJ1-6; D not resolved. Trimming pared 1 base from V and 2 bases from J, leaving 9 bases between. CDR3 length equals 16 residues. Germline lookup yields CDR1 SGHVS and CDR2 FQNEAQ. In DNA form, the CDR3 reads TGTGCCAGCAGCTTAGTAGGAACAGCCTATAATTCACCCCTCCACTTT. Amino acids: CASSLVGTAYNSPLHF.

The V call is TRBV20-1, the J call TRBJ1-1, with unresolved D. The V end was cut by 7 bases, the J end by 3 bases, with 9 bases between. Germline-derived CDR1 and CDR2 are DFQATT and SNEGSKA (reference sequence). The CDR3 spans 11 residues. As DNA, the CDR3 is TGCAGTGGAAAGAGGGACACTGAAGCTTTCTTT. Translation gives CSGKRDTEAFF.

This clone appeared a few times. The CDR3 DNA sequence: TGCACCAGCAGCCAAGTTTGGAGAGGTAGCCCCGAGGGGATTTACGAGCAGTACGTC. Protein sequence: CTSSQVWRGSPEGIYEQYV. This sequence joins TRBV1 and TRBJ2-7. TRBV1 is a documented pseudogene. This CDR3 contains 19 residues.

The CDR3 bases are TGCAGTGCAAGTCCTAGCGGGGGGGCCAGGGGTGAGCAGTTCTTC. It yields the protein CSASPSGGARGEQFF. J is TRBJ2-1 and V is TRBV20-1; 12 bases are a match to TRBD2. Losses at the gene ends were 6 bases for V and 9 bases for J; bases not matched to a gene: 12. The germline V gene encodes CDR1 DFQATT and CDR2 SNEGSKA (reference sequence). The CDR3 runs to 15 residues.

The CDR3 coding sequence is TGTGCCAGCAGCGTAGCGGCCGGGGAGCTGTTTTTT. It codes for CASSVAAGELFF. The V and J genes are TRBV3-1 (or the pseudogene TRBV3-2) and TRBJ2-2; TRBD2 might be the D (6 bases). With 5 bases removed from V and 6 bases from J, the gap between germline ends came to 7 bases. This CDR3 region has 12 residues. From germline, CDR1 is LGHDT and CDR2 YNNKEL (reference sequence).

The rearrangement uses TRBV27 and TRBJ2-1; 7 bases line up with TRBD2. Trimming at V came to 5 bases and at J to 3 bases, leaving 13 bases not matched to a gene. This CDR3 comprises 17 residues. The germline gives CDR1 MNHEY, CDR2 SMNVEV (reference sequence). The chain's CDR3 is CASSKGSETSSYNEQFF. In DNA form, the CDR3 reads TGTGCCAGCAGTAAGGGATCGGAGACTAGCAGCTACAATGAGCAGTTCTTC.

The chain's CDR3 is CATIDRGKTNYGYTF. The CDR3 region has the DNA TGTGCCACCATCGACAGGGGTAAAACTAACTATGGCTACACCTTC. The rearrangement joins TRBV6-5 to TRBJ1-2; 8 bases fit TRBD1. Trimming cost V 10 bases and J 0 bases; bases outside gene matches: 10. CDR1 and CDR2 (germline): MNHEY, SVGAGI. The CDR3 spans 15 residues.

This chain uses TRBV12-5 with TRBJ2-3; D possibly corresponds to TRBD2 (5 bases). V lost 7 bases and J lost 5, with 10 bases in between. The CDR3 runs to 12 residues. In germline, CDR1 is LGHNT, CDR2 FRNRAP. DNA of the CDR3: TGTGCTAGTGCCGGGGTGGGAGATACGCAGTATTTT. Translated: CASAGVGDTQYF.

The chain employs TRBV3-1 (or the pseudogene TRBV3-2) and TRBJ2-5; TRBD2 might be the D (5 bases). V gave up 4 bases and J gave up 2 bases, with 8 bases separating them. From germline, CDR1 is LGHDT and CDR2 YNNKEL (reference sequence). The CDR3 spans 13 residues. CDR3 sequence reads: CASSPGSQETQYF. CDR3 nucleotides: TGTGCCAGCAGCCCGGGGTCGCAAGAGACCCAGTACTTC.

The V call is TRBV3-1 (or the pseudogene TRBV3-2), the J call TRBJ2-7, with D perhaps TRBD1 or TRBD2 (5 bases each). V was clipped by 4 bases and J by 3 bases, with 10 bases between them. The CDR3 contains 13 residues. Germline V gene data show CDR1 as LGHDT and CDR2 as YNNKEL (reference sequence). The CDR3: CASSRGTNYEQYF. The CDR3 DNA follows: TGTGCCAGCAGCCGGGGGACCAACTACGAGCAGTACTTC.

V is TRBV3-1 (or the pseudogene TRBV3-2) and J is TRBJ2-7; 7 bases are a match to TRBD1. CDR1 LGHDT and CDR2 YNNKEL come from the germline V gene (reference sequence). There are 14 residues in the CDR3. J was trimmed by 0 bases and V by 4 bases; bases with no gene match: 3. The CDR3 sequence is CASSRTGFSYEQYF. In DNA form, the CDR3 reads TGTGCCAGCAGCCGGACAGGATTCTCCTACGAGCAGTACTTC.

The chain recombines TRBV5-1 with TRBJ1-5; D unresolved. Germline lookup yields CDR1 SGHRS and CDR2 YFSETQ. This CDR3 has 14 amino acids. Trimming pared 1 base from V and 4 bases from J, leaving 9 bases between. CDR3 coding DNA: TGCGCCAGCAGCTTGTCTGGCAGGAATCAGCCCCAGCATTTT. Encoded protein: CASSLSGRNQPQHF.

The V gene is TRBV4-1, the J gene TRBJ1-2; no clear D gene. CDR3 length: 13 residues. Looked up from germline, CDR1 is MGHRA and CDR2 is YSYEKL. V lost 0 bases to trimming and J lost 6 bases, with 8 bases between them. The CDR3 protein is CASSQEVGNGYTF. In nucleotides, the CDR3 is TGCGCCAGCAGCCAAGAAGTAGGGAATGGCTACACCTTC.

The chain uses TRBV6-6 and TRBJ2-5, with 8 bases lining up with TRBD1. Per the germline V gene, CDR1 is MNHNY and CDR2 is SVGAGI (reference sequence). Trimming removed 2 bases from V and 5 bases from J; junction bases left unmatched: 7. This CDR3 is built from 15 residues. CDR3 protein: CASSYQPNRGETQYF. DNA of the CDR3: TGTGCCAGCAGTTACCAACCCAACAGGGGGGAGACCCAGTACTTC.

J is TRBJ2-3 and V is TRBV5-1; no definite D call. Between the trimmed V and J ends, which lost 0 bases and 6 bases, there was a span of 5 bases. Germline values: CDR1 SGHRS, CDR2 YFSETQ. This CDR3 comprises 12 residues. In DNA form, the CDR3 reads TGCGCCAGCAGCTTGGCCGAGGATACGCAGTATTTT. Protein: CASSLAEDTQYF.

The J gene is TRBJ2-7, the V gene TRBV7-9, with D tentatively TRBD1 (7 bases). The length of the CDR3 is 13 residues. From germline, CDR1 is SEHNR and CDR2 FQNEAQ (reference sequence). Trimming stripped 5 bases from V and 7 bases from J, with 15 bases between. The chain's CDR3 is CASSPQGGGEQYV. Written as DNA, the CDR3 is TGTGCCAGCAGCCCCCAGGGGGGCGGGGAGCAGTACGTC.

The chain employs TRBV5-6 and TRBJ1-1, with D uncertain. V lost 0 bases and J lost 0, with 9 bases in between. Germline CDR1 reads SGHDT; CDR2 reads YYEEEE. CDR3 length equals 15 residues. CDR3 in DNA: TGTGCCAGCAGCTTGGTGGGCTACATGAACACTGAAGCTTTCTTT. Encoded protein: CASSLVGYMNTEAFF.

V usage is TRBV9 and J usage is TRBJ2-7, with a weak D call TRBD1 (5 bases). Germline values: CDR1 SGDLS, CDR2 YYNGEE. The CDR3 consists of 14 residues. With 4 bases removed from V and 3 bases from J, the gap between germline ends came to 14 bases. The CDR3: CASSPTGAGYEQYV. The DNA for the CDR3 is TGTGCCAGCAGCCCCACAGGAGCTGGCTACGAGCAGTACGTC.

The genes are TRBV18 and TRBJ1-5; D not certain. CDR1 is KGHSH, CDR2 LQKENI, per germline. This CDR3 contains 14 residues. Trimming removed 3 bases from V and 1 base from J, with 7 bases in between. This chain's CDR3 is CASSPIGSNQPQHF. The CDR3 DNA sequence: TGTGCCAGCTCACCTATAGGAAGCAATCAGCCCCAGCATTTT.

The V and J genes are TRBV6-1 and TRBJ2-3, with TRBD2 identical over 7 bases. Trimming took 0 bases from V and 8 from J; bases not matched to a gene: 8. The CDR3 is made up of 15 amino acids. Germline V gives CDR1 MNHNS, CDR2 SASEGT. The CDR3 nucleotides read TGTGCCAGCAGTGAAGCGTTGGGGAGGGCGGGTACGCAGTATTTT. It translates to CASSEALGRAGTQYF.

Here the CDR3 DNA reads TGTGCCAGCAGTTTAGGACGGGAGCAGTACTTC. This translates into CASSLGREQYF. The gene calls are TRBV12-3 or TRBV12-4 and TRBJ2-7; D unresolved. Trimming stripped 1 base from V and 7 bases from J, with 5 bases between. This CDR3 contains 11 residues.

This chain joins TRBV6-5 and TRBJ2-5; D gene unclear. This CDR3 is 13 amino acids long. Trimming removed 6 bases from V and 0 bases from J, with 8 bases in between. Germline CDR1 reads MNHEY; CDR2 reads SVGAGI. CDR3 DNA sequence: TGTGCCAGCAGACCACATAACCAAGAGACCCAGTACTTC. Amino acid sequence: CASRPHNQETQYF.